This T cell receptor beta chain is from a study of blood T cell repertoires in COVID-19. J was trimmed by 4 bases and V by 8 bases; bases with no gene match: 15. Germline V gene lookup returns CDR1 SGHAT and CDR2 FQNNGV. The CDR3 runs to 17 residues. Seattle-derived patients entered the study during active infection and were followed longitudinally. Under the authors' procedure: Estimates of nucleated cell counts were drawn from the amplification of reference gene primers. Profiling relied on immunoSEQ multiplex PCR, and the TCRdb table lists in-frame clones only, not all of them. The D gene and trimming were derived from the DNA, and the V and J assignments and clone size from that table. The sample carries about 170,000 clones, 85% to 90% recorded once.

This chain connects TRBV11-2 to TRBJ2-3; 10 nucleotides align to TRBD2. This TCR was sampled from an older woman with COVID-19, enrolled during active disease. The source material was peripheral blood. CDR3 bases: TGTGCCAGCGTAAGGGCTAGCGGGAGTATTAGGGCAGATACGCAGTATTTT. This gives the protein CASVRASGSIRADTQYF.